This TCR beta chain appears in the sequencing data of a study of human T cells and chemical hapten exposure. Looking at the study overall: The sensitizing agent was 2% DPC, placed on 2 cm by 2 cm of upper inner arm skin. TCR yields differed between samples (mainly from small differences in pooled library volume).

Study outcomes and limitations: The presence of alopecia in the donors means their immune response may differ from healthy people's.

Note on this clonotype: The antigen is unknown.

The study used a library that attached unique molecular identifiers to individual cDNA molecules. TCRdb redid the calling of the RACE reads with MiXCR, one entry per CDR3 protein. The table shows over 14,000 distinct CDR3 sequences, with over 15% occurring only once. V was pared by 7 bases and J by 3 bases, with 15 bases between. The germline gives CDR1 SGHAT, CDR2 FQNNGV. CDR3 length: 14 residues. Stated time point: patch test 1, 2 weeks after DPC sensitization. Stated treatment: therapeutic diphenylcyclopropenone sensitization with weekly scalp DPC. The sequence came from a woman aged 25 to 39 with alopecia areata. Some clones in this sample may be carry-over from other donors' samples. Sequenced material: whole blood, taken in connection with sensitization to the hapten diphenylcyclopropenone (DPC). The V gene is TRBV11-2, the J gene TRBJ1-1; D remains unclear. As DNA, the CDR3 is TGTGCCAGCACCAGCCAGAGGTTTGACACTGAAGCTTTCTTT. It yields the protein CASTSQRFDTEAFF.